This entry lists 13 T cell receptor beta chains sequenced from one sample in a study of T-cell memory formation after mild COVID-19. TCRdb itself ran the 5' RACE reads through MiXCR, one entry per CDR3 protein. Of 540,000 or so distinct CDR3 sequences in the sample, roughly 22% were seen once. The sequenced sample consisted of PBMCs or a T cell subset sorted from them (not recorded which). The receptors were gathered from an adult woman who had mild COVID-19 (a few samples of this study predate the infection). Cell type and time point are not known.

This clonotype was seen only a few times. J is TRBJ2-1 and V is TRBV7-3; 7 bases are shared with TRBD1. The CDR3 sequence is 15 residues long. Per germline, CDR1 SGHTA and CDR2 FQGTGA. J lost 0 bases, V lost 5 bases, and 4 bases had no gene match. The CDR3 loop is CASSTGASSYNEQFF. The CDR3 region has the DNA TGTGCCAGCAGCACAGGGGCTAGCTCCTACAATGAGCAGTTCTTC.

The chain combines TRBV15 with TRBJ2-2; possible D gene TRBD1, 5 bases. Germline CDR1 and CDR2: LNHNV and YYDKDF (reference sequence). CDR3 length: 16 residues. Trimming removed 0 bases from V and 5 bases from J, with 13 bases in between. CDR3 loop: CATSRDSRGKTGELFF. Here the CDR3 DNA reads TGTGCCACCAGCAGAGATAGTAGGGGCAAGACCGGGGAGCTGTTTTTT.

In this sample, this clonotype turned up a few times. This chain links TRBV5-6 with TRBJ2-7, with 10 positions matching TRBD2. V shed 2 bases, J shed 5 bases, and the junction held 10 bases outside the gene matches. The CDR3 length is 16 residues. CDR1 and CDR2 (germline): SGHDT, YYEEEE. Here the CDR3 DNA reads TGTGCCAGCAGCTTCCTTTCGGCTAGCGGGAGCCACGAGCAGTACTTC. It is translated as CASSFLSASGSHEQYF.

There are a few counts of this clonotype. The gene calls are TRBV10-3 and TRBJ1-2; D is unresolved. The germline CDR1 and CDR2 sequences are ENHRY and SYGVKD. Trimming left V 0 bases short and J 2 bases short, with 7 bases between. The CDR3 loop spans 14 amino acids. CDR3 nucleotide sequence: TGTGCCATCAGTGAGTCGTCAGACAACTATGGCTACACCTTC. Protein: CAISESSDNYGYTF.

The V and J genes are TRBV4-1 and TRBJ2-7; D not certain. V lost 1 base, J lost 2 bases, and 12 bases lay in between. There are 15 residues in the CDR3. CDR1 MGHRA and CDR2 YSYEKL come from the germline V gene. CDR3 sequence reads: CASSQGRSFTYEQYF. The CDR3 DNA sequence: TGCGCCAGCAGCCAAGGCCGCAGCTTCACCTACGAGCAGTACTTC.

This clonotype was counted between two and nine times. The chain links TRBV6-6 to TRBJ2-5; 8 bases are shared with TRBD2. The CDR3 consists of 16 residues. The V segment lost 1 base and the J segment 1 base; nucleotides outside the gene matches: 5. Germline CDR1 and CDR2: MNHNY and SVGAGI (reference sequence). CDR3 coding DNA: TGTGCCAGCAGTTACTTCGCGGGGGGAAGCCAAGAGACCCAGTACTTC. It translates to CASSYFAGGSQETQYF.

The J gene is TRBJ1-5, the V gene TRBV30; the D is unclear. Trimming took off 0 bases at V and 2 bases at J, with 11 bases between the two ends. The CDR3 runs to 15 residues. The germline CDR1 and CDR2 sequences are GTSNPN and SVGIG (reference sequence). CDR3 coding DNA: TGTGCCTGGAGTGTGGGGTTCGGAGGCAATCAGCCCCAGCATTTT. Residues: CAWSVGFGGNQPQHF.

This clonotype was found a few times. The chain couples TRBV5-1 to TRBJ2-7; 15 bases match TRBD2. From germline, CDR1 is SGHRS and CDR2 YFSETQ. The CDR3 covers 16 residues. Trimming took 4 bases from V and 2 from J; bases not matched to a gene: 4. Here the CDR3 reads CASSVGLAGGPYEQYF. CDR3 nucleotide sequence: TGCGCCAGCAGCGTGGGACTAGCGGGAGGACCCTACGAGCAGTACTTC.

This clonotype has only a few counts. V usage is TRBV3-1 and J usage is TRBJ2-2, with 8 bases lining up with TRBD2. Germline loops: CDR1 LGHDT, CDR2 YNNKEL (reference sequence). The junction had 6 bases not matched to a gene; V was cut back by 2 bases and J by 1 base. The CDR3 extends over 17 amino acids. The DNA for the CDR3 is TGTGCCAGCAGCCAACTACCCGGGACTAGGAACACCGGGGAGCTGTTTTTT. The encoded protein is CASSQLPGTRNTGELFF.

The chain couples TRBV3-1 to TRBJ2-2; maybe TRBD1 (5 bases). V lost 5 bases to trimming and J lost 4 bases, with 14 bases between them. This CDR3 region has 15 residues. The germline V gene has CDR1 LGHDT and CDR2 YNNKEL (reference sequence). The CDR3 reads CASSYDSVGTGELFF. DNA for the CDR3: TGTGCCAGCAGCTACGACAGTGTCGGCACCGGGGAGCTGTTTTTT.

V usage is TRBV7-9 and J usage is TRBJ1-1; no clear D. The CDR3 extends over 13 amino acids. In germline, CDR1 is SEHNR, CDR2 FQNEAQ (reference sequence). The V end lost 4 bases, the J end lost 1 base, and 7 bases lay between the germline ends. CDR3 residues: CASSSARNTEAFF. The CDR3 DNA sequence: TGTGCCAGCAGCTCAGCTAGGAACACTGAAGCTTTCTTT.

The rearrangement links TRBV12-3 or TRBV12-4 to TRBJ1-2; 7 bases align to TRBD1. Trimming cost V 3 bases and J 8 bases; bases outside gene matches: 9. The CDR3 length is 14 residues. CDR3 region: CASSFTDRVRGYTF. CDR3 DNA sequence: TGTGCCAGCAGTTTTACCGACAGGGTGCGAGGCTACACCTTC.

This clonotype was seen at least ten times. The V call is TRBV25-1, the J call TRBJ1-6; tentative D call: TRBD1 (6 bases). CDR1 MGHDK and CDR2 SYGVNS come from the germline V gene. Trimming cost V 6 bases and J 14 bases, with 20 bases left between them. CDR3 length equals 14 residues. The CDR3 region has the DNA TGTGCCAGCAGCGGGGGCGGAAGGATTGGGGCCCTCCACTTT. It translates to CASSGGGRIGALHF.